A selection of T cell receptor beta chains follows, all from one sample in a study of shared clonotypes between healthy human individuals. TCRdb's table, derived via immunoSEQ multiplex PCR, lists solely in-frame clones and lacks some. This table has 2 million to 2.5 million clones, 85% to 95% appearing once. Sequencing was carried out using naive CD4+ T cells from PBMCs. These receptors all stem from a man younger than 35 in good health. Some clones in this sample may be carry-over from other donors' samples. Each CDR3 is given with its conserved first and last residue. The D gene is left open where the match is weak. Clone size appears in some rows only: once, few, many, or a class for an expanded clone.

CDR3 DNA | CDR3 protein | V gene | clone size | D gene | J gene
TGTGCCTGGGGGAATGCCGGGAACTTAGCCAAAAACATTCAGTACTTC | CAWGNAGNLAKNIQYF | TRBV30 | NA | NA | TRBJ2-4
TGCGCCAGCGGTGAACCCGACGGATACAATGAGCAGTTCTTC | CASGEPDGYNEQFF | TRBV4-1 | NA | NA | TRBJ2-1
TGTGCCAGCAGTTACGATCGGGACAGGGGAAACATTCAGTACTTC | CASSYDRDRGNIQYF | TRBV6-5 | NA | TRBD1 | TRBJ2-4
TGTGCCAGCAGTCCCGGGACGCTCTATGGCTACACCTTC | CASSPGTLYGYTF | TRBV28 | NA | NA | TRBJ1-2
TGTGCCAGCAGCTTGGGTTCTCTCTCTGGGGCCAACGTCCTGACTTTC | CASSLGSLSGANVLTF | TRBV5-6 | NA | NA | TRBJ2-6
TGTGCCAGCAGTCCAGACAAGAGCTATGGCTACACCTTC | CASSPDKSYGYTF | TRBV6-6 | NA | NA | TRBJ1-2
TGTGCCAGTAGTACCACGACAGGGATGGGTCAGCCCCAGCATTTT | CASSTTTGMGQPQHF | TRBV19 | NA | TRBD1 | TRBJ1-5
TGCAGCGTTACGACAGGGTTCACTGAAGCTTTCTTT | CSVTTGFTEAFF | TRBV29-1 | once | TRBD1 | TRBJ1-1
TGTGCCAGCAGCTTGAGAAGCGGGAGCAGCTCCTACGAGCAGTACTTC | CASSLRSGSSSYEQYF | TRBV5-4 | NA | TRBD2 | TRBJ2-7
TGTGCCAGCAGTTACACAGGGAACAATGAGCAGTTCTTC | CASSYTGNNEQFF | TRBV6-6 | NA | NA | TRBJ2-1
TGTGCCAGCAGGAAAATACAGGGGAGAGGGGAAGCTTTCTTT | CASRKIQGRGEAFF | TRBV27 | NA | TRBD1 | TRBJ1-1
TGTGCCACGGAGGAACGGGGGGGCCAGCATTTT | CATEERGGQHF | TRBV19 | NA | NA | TRBJ1-5
TGTGCCAGCAGTCCCGGGACTTACATGGAGGAGTACTTC | CASSPGTYMEEYF | TRBV2 | NA | NA | TRBJ2-7
TGTGCCAGCAGTTACGGGGCCGGACAGAGAAGCTACACCTTC | CASSYGAGQRSYTF | TRBV6-5 | NA | NA | TRBJ1-2
TGCGCCAGCAGCTCCACCCAGGGGGCAACTACCTACAATGAGCAGTTCTTC | CASSSTQGATTYNEQFF | TRBV5-1 | NA | TRBD1 | TRBJ2-1
TGTGCCAGCAGTTGGGACAACTATAGCAATCAGCCCCAGCATTTT | CASSWDNYSNQPQHF | TRBV2 | NA | NA | TRBJ1-5
TGTGCCAGCAGGACAGGGGGCGAAGATACGCAGTATTTT | CASRTGGEDTQYF | TRBV6-5 | NA | TRBD1 | TRBJ2-3
TGTGCCAGCAGTTTATGGGTGAACACTGAAGCTTTCTTT | CASSLWVNTEAFF | TRBV28 | NA | NA | TRBJ1-1
TGTGCCAGCAGCGTCGGGGACGACCTCGGAAACACCATATATTTT | CASSVGDDLGNTIYF | TRBV9 | NA | NA | TRBJ1-3
TGCGCCAGCAGCTCGGGGTCCTCCGGGGGACACAGGGGCGAAAAACTGTTTTTT | CASSSGSSGGHRGEKLFF | TRBV10-1 | NA | TRBD1 | TRBJ1-4
TGTGCCAGCACTTGGCTAAGGTCCTACAATGAGCAGTTCTTC | CASTWLRSYNEQFF | TRBV7-9 | NA | NA | TRBJ2-1
TGTGCCAGCAGCTTAGGGCTAATGGGCACTGAAGCTTTCTTT | CASSLGLMGTEAFF | TRBV7-2 | NA | NA | TRBJ1-1
TGTGCCACGAAGCGGGACAGGACGAACTACGAGCAGTACTTC | CATKRDRTNYEQYF | TRBV6-5 | NA | NA | TRBJ2-7
TGCGCCAGCAGCCCGGCTGACCTCAGGCGGAGCTCCTACGAGCAGTACTTC | CASSPADLRRSSYEQYF | TRBV5-1 | NA | NA | TRBJ2-7
TGCGCCAGCAGCCCCTGGACTAGCGGGAGCGGTGAGCAGTTCTTC | CASSPWTSGSGEQFF | TRBV4-1 | NA | TRBD2 | TRBJ2-1
TGTGCCAGCTCTATCCTCGGACAGGGGGAGTTCTTC | CASSILGQGEFF | TRBV5-4 | once | TRBD1 | TRBJ2-1
TGTGCCAGCAGCGGTCGGCAGGGGGGCTACACCTTC | CASSGRQGGYTF | TRBV9 | NA | NA | TRBJ1-2
TGTGCCACCCGCGACAGGGGACAGTATTTT | CATRDRGQYF | TRBV6-6 | once | TRBD1 | TRBJ2-3
TGTGCCAGCAGTGTGGACAGCAACTATGGCTACACCTTC | CASSVDSNYGYTF | TRBV2 | NA | NA | TRBJ1-2
TGTGCCAGCAGCCAAGCCCTTTCCGGGAACACTGAAGCTTTCTTT | CASSQALSGNTEAFF | TRBV14 | NA | NA | TRBJ1-1
TGTGCCAGCAGGGCCGCCCTATACGAGCAGTACTTC | CASRAALYEQYF | TRBV28 | NA | NA | TRBJ2-7
TGTGCCAGCAGTTCCCCCTGGACAGGGGCCGGCACAGATACGCAGTATTTT | CASSSPWTGAGTDTQYF | TRBV28 | NA | TRBD1 | TRBJ2-3
TGTGCCACGAGCAGTGGGGGCAATCAGCCCCAGCATTTT | CATSSGGNQPQHF | TRBV15 | NA | NA | TRBJ1-5
TGTGCCAGCAGCCTATCGACAGGGAACTACGAGCAGTACTTC | CASSLSTGNYEQYF | TRBV5-4 | NA | TRBD1 | TRBJ2-7
TGCGCCAGCAGCTTGGCCGGGCAGGGGGAGACTGAAGCTTTCTTT | CASSLAGQGETEAFF | TRBV5-1 | NA | TRBD1 | TRBJ1-1
TGTGCCAGCAGCTTTTCAGGAACCGAGCAGTACTTC | CASSFSGTEQYF | TRBV11-2 | NA | NA | TRBJ2-7
TGTGCCAGCAGATACAGCGCCGGGACAGGGATCTACGAGCAGTACTTC | CASRYSAGTGIYEQYF | TRBV27 | once | TRBD1 | TRBJ2-7
TGTGCCAGCAGCCGACAGTCCTACAATGAGCAGTTCTTC | CASSRQSYNEQFF | TRBV11-3 | NA | NA | TRBJ2-1
TGCACCAGCATCCCACATTTGGGCTACGAGCAGTACTTC | CTSIPHLGYEQYF | TRBV1 | NA | NA | TRBJ2-7
TGCGCCAGCAGCTCGCCACAGGGGCCATTGACCGGGGAGCTGTTTTTT | CASSSPQGPLTGELFF | TRBV5-1 | once | TRBD1 | TRBJ2-2
TGTGCCAGCAGCCTCTCCTTAGGGACAGGGTTGTTCCTCAATCAGCCCCAGCATTTT | CASSLSLGTGLFLNQPQHF | TRBV4-2 | NA | TRBD1 | TRBJ1-5
TGTGCCAGCAGCTTCCGACTAGCGGGAGCGGAGACCCAGTACTTC | CASSFRLAGAETQYF | TRBV11-2 | NA | TRBD2 | TRBJ2-5
TGCGCCAGCAGCTTGGTTGGGCGGAGCTCCTACGAGCAGTACTTC | CASSLVGRSSYEQYF | TRBV5-1 | once | NA | TRBJ2-7
TGTGCCAGCAGCGTAGCGGGGGAAAAACTGTTTTTT | CASSVAGEKLFF | TRBV9 | NA | NA | TRBJ1-4
TGTGCCAGCAGCCCAGCTGCAACTAATGAAAAACTGTTTTTT | CASSPAATNEKLFF | TRBV7-2 | once | NA | TRBJ1-4
TGTGCCAGCAGTTATGTGCTTCAAGCTAACTATGGCTACACCTTC | CASSYVLQANYGYTF | TRBV6-6 | NA | NA | TRBJ1-2
TGTGCCAGTAGTGTGAGTAGCGCGAGCTCCTACGAGCAGTACTTC | CASSVSSASSYEQYF | TRBV19 | once | NA | TRBJ2-7
TGTGCCAGCTCACCGTCGACAGGGAAGGAGGAGCAGTACTTC | CASSPSTGKEEQYF | TRBV18 | NA | TRBD1 | TRBJ2-7
TGCGCCAGCAGCAAAAAAGGGGGGGCCGGTGAGACCCAGTACTTC | CASSKKGGAGETQYF | TRBV5-1 | NA | NA | TRBJ2-5
TGTGCCAGCAGCTTAGTTAGCGGGAGCTCCTACAATGAGCAGTTCTTC | CASSLVSGSSYNEQFF | TRBV7-2 | NA | TRBD2 | TRBJ2-1
TGTGCCAGCAGTTACTCCACCGGGACACCCTACACCTTC | CASSYSTGTPYTF | TRBV6-5 | NA | NA | TRBJ1-2
TGTGCCAGCAAGACAGGGGGCGCAGGGCAGCCCCAGCATTTT | CASKTGGAGQPQHF | TRBV2 | NA | TRBD1 | TRBJ1-5
TGTGCCAGCAGTGAATTGGGGGCGGACACCATATATTTT | CASSELGADTIYF | TRBV25-1 | NA | NA | TRBJ1-3
TGTGCCAGCAGCTTGTTAGGGAACACTGAAGCTTTCTTT | CASSLLGNTEAFF | TRBV7-2 | NA | NA | TRBJ1-1
TGCGCCAGCAGCGCAGACCCGACTAGCGGGAGGACAGATACGCAGTATTTT | CASSADPTSGRTDTQYF | TRBV5-1 | NA | TRBD2 | TRBJ2-3
TGTGCCACCAGCAGAGGAGGTGGACAGCCCCAGCATTTT | CATSRGGGQPQHF | TRBV15 | NA | NA | TRBJ1-5
TGTGCCAGTAGTCACAACAGGAACACCGGGGAGCTGTTTTTT | CASSHNRNTGELFF | TRBV19 | NA | NA | TRBJ2-2
TGTGCCTACAACAGGGGTGCCCGTCAGGATACGCAGTATTTT | CAYNRGARQDTQYF | TRBV6-1 | NA | TRBD1 | TRBJ2-3
TGTGCCAGCAGTTTATACGGGGAGAACTATGGCTACACCTTC | CASSLYGENYGYTF | TRBV27 | NA | NA | TRBJ1-2